Following are 25 T cell receptor beta chains from one sample sequenced in a study of T cells in Graves' hyperthyroidism and ophthalmopathy. RNA transcripts gave rise to amplified TCR beta CDR3 regions. The TCR CDR3 first-round RT-PCR relied on the HTBI primer set. From the multiplex PCR reads, TCRdb called clonotypes with MiXCR, one entry per CDR3 protein. The repertoire holds more than 300,000 distinct CDR3 sequences, with more than 11% as singletons. The sequenced material came from blood. The receptor source for this set is a young woman with Graves' hyperthyroidism.

In this sample, this clonotype turned up many times. The chain carries TRBV11-2 and TRBJ2-5, with a weak D call TRBD1 (5 bases). The V gene's germline CDR1 is SGHAT and CDR2 FQNNGV. There are 13 residues in the CDR3. V gave up 0 bases and J gave up 4 bases, with 6 bases separating them. CDR3 DNA: TGTGCCAGCAGCTTAGAAGGGGTAGAGACCCAGTACTTC. Translated, it gives CASSLEGVETQYF.

In this sample, this clonotype turned up a few times. The V call is TRBV6-1, the J call TRBJ1-5, with D perhaps matching TRBD1 (6 bases). This CDR3 comprises 17 residues. V was trimmed by 3 bases and J by 4 bases, leaving 19 bases between them. The germline CDR1 and CDR2 sequences are MNHNS and SASEGT. The CDR3 DNA reads as TGTGCCAGCAGTGAGTATGGTCTAGGGGGACGAAATCAGCCCCAGCATTTT. The encoded protein is CASSEYGLGGRNQPQHF.

The rearrangement uses TRBV30 and TRBJ2-2; D may be TRBD1 or TRBD2 (5 bases each). V gave up 4 bases and J gave up 3 bases, with 12 bases separating them. Germline assignment: CDR1 GTSNPN and CDR2 SVGIG (reference sequence). The CDR3 is 14 amino acids. The CDR3 reads CAWTGTFHTGELFF. Written as DNA, the CDR3 is TGTGCCTGGACCGGGACCTTCCACACCGGGGAGCTGTTTTTT.

This clonotype has a count of ten or more. V is TRBV7-9 and J is TRBJ2-7; 11 nucleotides match TRBD2. V gave up 1 base and J gave up 7 bases; unmatched junction bases: 6. The CDR3 consists of 15 residues. Germline values: CDR1 SEHNR, CDR2 FQNEAQ (reference sequence). DNA for the CDR3: TGTGCCAGCAGCTTAGTAACTAGCGGGAGTACGGAGCAGTACTTC. Its protein is CASSLVTSGSTEQYF. The whole variable domain, filled in from reference TRBV7-9 and TRBJ2-7, reads DTGVSQNPRHKITKRGQNVTFRCDPISEHNRLYWYRQTLGQGPEFLTYFQNEAQLEKSRLLSDRFSAERPKGSFSTLEIQRTEQGDSAMYLCASSLVTSGSTEQYFGPGTRLTVT.

This clonotype has a count of ten or more. This chain joins TRBV5-1 and TRBJ2-3, with D unclear. CDR3 size: 14 residues. The germline V gene has CDR1 SGHRS and CDR2 YFSETQ. V was shortened by 0 bases and J by 5 bases, with 10 bases between the two germline ends. This CDR3 is CASSLGQNGDTQYF. CDR3 DNA: TGCGCCAGCAGCTTGGGGCAAAACGGAGATACGCAGTATTTT.

This clonotype was seen ten or more times. The CDR3 reads CASSLVTILGTNEKLFF. In DNA, the CDR3 is TGTGCCAGCAGTTTAGTAACCATCCTAGGGACTAATGAAAAACTGTTTTTT. V and J are TRBV28 and TRBJ1-4; D gene unclear. The CDR3 covers 17 residues. V gave up 2 bases and J gave up 2 bases, with 15 bases separating them. CDR1 and CDR2 from the germline V gene are MDHEN and SYDVKM.

The rearrangement links TRBV11-3 to TRBJ2-2; 11 bases line up with TRBD2. The CDR3 loop spans 16 amino acids. The germline gives CDR1 SGHNT, CDR2 YENEEA. V shed 8 bases, J shed 5 bases, and the junction held 10 bases outside the gene matches. The CDR3 DNA reads TGTGCCAGCGGTCCCGGGACTAGCGGAAGAACCGGGGAGCTGTTTTTT. It specifies CASGPGTSGRTGELFF.

This clonotype has ten or more counts. V gene TRBV6-2 or TRBV6-3 combines with J gene TRBJ2-1; 10 bases match TRBD2. CDR1 is MNHEY and CDR2 is SVGEGT in the germline V gene. This CDR3 contains 16 residues. The trim removed 8 bases at V and 6 bases at J, leaving 13 bases unmatched. As DNA, the CDR3 is TGTGCCAGCCTACGTCCCCTAGCGGGAGAGGTCAATGAGCAGTTCTTC. This sequence encodes CASLRPLAGEVNEQFF.

This clonotype has ten or more counts. CDR3 protein: CASSYPHRIPFDEQYF. The CDR3 DNA is TGTGCCAGCAGTTACCCGCACAGAATCCCCTTTGACGAGCAGTACTTC. The V gene is TRBV6-2 or TRBV6-3, the J gene TRBJ2-7; D unresolved. This CDR3 is 16 amino acids long. The ends were cut back, 2 bases at V and 5 bases at J, with 19 bases in the middle. Germline V CDR1 and CDR2: MNHEY, SVGEGT.

This clonotype was observed a few times. CDR3 sequence: CASKSRSEQYF. The CDR3 nucleotides are TGTGCCAGCAAGAGTAGATCCGAGCAGTACTTC. The genes are TRBV27 and TRBJ2-7; D is unresolved. This CDR3 has 11 amino acids. V was clipped by 7 bases and J by 6 bases, with 10 bases between them. Germline lookup yields CDR1 MNHEY and CDR2 SMNVEV (reference sequence).

This clonotype was detected only a few times. The chain is built from TRBV4-1 and TRBJ2-1; 14 positions agree with TRBD2. Germline-derived CDR1 and CDR2 are MGHRA and YSYEKL. The J segment lost 6 bases and the V segment lost 4 bases, leaving 11 bases of the junction unmatched. This CDR3 comprises 18 residues. The CDR3 spells CASSPRLAGGPVRNEQFF. The CDR3 bases are TGCGCCAGCAGCCCTAGACTAGCGGGAGGGCCGGTCCGCAATGAGCAGTTCTTC.

The V and J genes are TRBV9 and TRBJ2-1; D gene uncertain. The ends were cut back, 0 bases at V and 3 bases at J, with 4 bases in the middle. The CDR3 is made up of 13 amino acids. Per germline, CDR1 SGDLS and CDR2 YYNGEE. The CDR3: CASSVDHYNEQFF. The DNA of the CDR3 is TGTGCCAGCAGCGTAGACCACTACAATGAGCAGTTCTTC.

V usage is TRBV28 and J usage is TRBJ2-1; D gene ambiguous. This CDR3 comprises 11 residues. CDR1 and CDR2 from the germline V gene are MDHEN and SYDVKM. Trimming cost V 5 bases and J 8 bases, with 7 bases left between them. CDR3 in amino acids: CASSPNDEQFF. In DNA form, the CDR3 reads TGTGCCAGCAGTCCTAACGATGAGCAGTTCTTC.

This clonotype occurred a few times. V gene TRBV7-2 combines with J gene TRBJ1-1; 8 bases map to TRBD1. J gave up 5 bases and V 0 bases, and 2 bases lay outside the gene matches. This CDR3 contains 14 residues. Germline V gene sequence: CDR1 SGHTA, CDR2 FQGNSA. The CDR3 region is CASSLAGQVTEAFF. CDR3 bases: TGTGCCAGCAGCTTAGCGGGACAGGTGACTGAAGCTTTCTTT.

The sample holds many counts of this clonotype. The J gene is TRBJ1-2, the V gene TRBV12-3 or TRBV12-4; TRBD1 is a possible D gene (6 bases). The CDR3 runs to 11 residues. V was cut by 1 base and J by 10 bases, with 7 bases left in between. CDR3 in amino acids: CASSLGQAYTF. The CDR3 DNA follows: TGTGCCAGCAGTTTAGGACAGGCCTACACCTTC.

This clonotype appeared many times. The chain carries TRBV2 and TRBJ2-1; possibly TRBD2 for D (6 bases). CDR1 SNHLY and CDR2 FYNNEI come from the germline V gene. V shed 3 bases and J shed 6 bases, with 15 bases lying between them. The CDR3 loop spans 15 amino acids. The CDR3 coding sequence is TGTGCCAGCAGTGACCGGGGGAGGCCCCGCAATGAGCAGTTCTTC. Translating gives CASSDRGRPRNEQFF.

This chain connects TRBV27 to TRBJ2-5, with TRBD1 as a possible D gene (6 bases). Looked up from germline, CDR1 is MNHEY and CDR2 is SMNVEV (reference sequence). The V gene lost 5 bases and the J gene lost 5 bases, with 18 bases spanning the gap. There are 15 residues in the CDR3. This CDR3 is CASSEIGGDPETQYF. CDR3 nucleotides: TGTGCCAGCAGTGAGATTGGGGGCGATCCGGAGACCCAGTACTTC.

This clonotype was detected a few times. The rearrangement links TRBV19 to TRBJ2-7; TRBD2 is a possible D gene (5 bases). Deletions cut 4 bases from V and 3 bases from J, with 13 bases between. Germline V CDR1 and CDR2: LNHDA, SQIVND (reference sequence). This CDR3 has 14 residues. In DNA form, the CDR3 reads TGTGCCAGTAGTACATCCGGGAAGGTCTACGAGCAGTACTTC. Translated: CASSTSGKVYEQYF.

Regarding this clonotype: A much more abundant neighbour one base away suggests this may be a read error. The genes are TRBV12-3 or TRBV12-4 and TRBJ2-2; D unclear. The CDR3 loop spans 13 amino acids. The CDR3 reads CTSRHPLTGELFF. CDR3 coding DNA: TGTACCAGCAGGCACCCCTTAACCGGGGAGCTGTTTTTT.

This clonotype has ten or more counts. This sequence joins TRBV30 and TRBJ2-6, with 10 positions matching TRBD2. V dropped 2 bases and J dropped 3; count of bases not matched to a gene: 4. The CDR3 covers 16 residues. In germline, CDR1 is GTSNPN, CDR2 SVGIG (reference sequence). The CDR3: CAWSSSGSGGANVLTF. CDR3 DNA sequence: TGTGCCTGGAGTTCTAGCGGGAGTGGTGGGGCCAACGTCCTGACTTTC.

This chain joins TRBV15 and TRBJ1-4; D remains unclear. Germline V gene data show CDR1 as LNHNV and CDR2 as YYDKDF (reference sequence). CDR3 length equals 14 residues. The V end lost 0 bases, the J end lost 7 bases, and 9 bases lay between the germline ends. The DNA for the CDR3 is TGTGCCACCAGCAGAGATAGACAACCTGAAAAACTGTTTTTT. Amino acids: CATSRDRQPEKLFF. Drawing the rest from reference TRBV15 and TRBJ1-4, the complete variable domain is DAMVIQNPRYQVTQFGKPVTLSCSQTLNHNVMYWYQQKSSQAPKLLFHYYDKDFNNEADTPDNFQSRRPNTSFCFLDIRSPGLGDTAMYLCATSRDRQPEKLFFGSGTQLSVL.

The chain uses TRBV7-2 and TRBJ2-4; TRBD2 agrees at 9 bases. This CDR3 contains 15 residues. In germline, CDR1 is SGHTA, CDR2 FQGNSA. The J segment lost 7 bases and the V segment lost 5 bases, leaving 9 bases of the junction unmatched. Written as DNA, the CDR3 is TGTGCCAGCAGCCCCGGGGGGCTAGCGGGGAACATTCAGTACTTC. Amino acids: CASSPGGLAGNIQYF.

In this sample, this clonotype turned up many times. The rearrangement uses TRBV7-2 and TRBJ2-7; 7 positions agree with TRBD2. V dropped 5 bases and J dropped 6; count of bases not matched to a gene: 7. In germline, CDR1 is SGHTA, CDR2 FQGNSA. The CDR3 spans 13 residues. CDR3 nucleotides: TGTGCCAGCAGCCTCCGGGACTATTCCGAGCAGTACTTC. Its translation: CASSLRDYSEQYF.

This chain joins TRBV14 and TRBJ2-1; D is possibly TRBD1 (6 bases). Trimming removed 1 base from V and 3 bases from J, with 10 bases in between. The CDR3 covers 15 residues. Germline CDR1 reads SGHDN; CDR2 reads FVKESK. The CDR3 here is CASSQVAGVYNEQFF. The CDR3 DNA sequence: TGTGCCAGCAGCCAAGTGGCAGGGGTCTACAATGAGCAGTTCTTC. The entire variable domain, with the rest obtained from reference TRBV14 and TRBJ2-1, is as follows: EAGVTQFPSHSVIEKGQTVTLRCDPISGHDNLYWYRRVMGKEIKFLLHFVKESKQDESGMPNNRFLAERTGGTYSTLKVQPAELEDSGVYFCASSQVAGVYNEQFFGPGTRLTVL.

The chain has TRBV3-1 and TRBJ2-1, with 10 bases aligning to TRBD2. This CDR3 spans 15 amino acids. Unmatched junction bases numbered 9, after V lost 5 bases and J lost 8 bases. Germline-derived CDR1 and CDR2 are LGHDT and YNNKEL (reference sequence). CDR3 in DNA: TGTGCCAGCAGCGAGAGCGGGAGGGTTAGTGATGAGCAGTTCTTC. Translated: CASSESGRVSDEQFF.